Each of the 7 T cell receptor beta chains below was sequenced from the same sample in a study of Graves' ophthalmopathy and Graves' hyperthyroidism. Beta-chain TCR CDR3 regions were amplified from RNA transcripts. The first round was an RT-PCR with HTBI primers, and the second round was a multiplex PCR. TCRdb ran MiXCR on the multiplex PCR reads and lists one entry per CDR3 protein. The table lists 350,000 to 400,000 distinct CDR3 sequences, over 15% of them singletons. The sequencing input was peripheral blood. These receptor sequences come from a woman aged 18 to 35 with stable Graves' hyperthyroidism.

For this clonotype: Germline is not matched at one junction end, which may reflect a read error. The chain combines TRBV6-5 with TRBJ1-1, with D possibly being TRBD1 (5 bases). Per the germline V gene, CDR1 is MNHEY and CDR2 is SVGAGI. There are 13 residues in the CDR3. The CDR3 spells CASSYWTGTDAFF. As DNA, the CDR3 is TGTGCCAGCAGTTACTGGACCGGGACTGATGCTTTCTTT.

This clonotype was counted many times. This chain links TRBV6-4 with TRBJ1-2; a possible D gene is TRBD1 (6 bases). Germline loops: CDR1 MRHNA, CDR2 SNTAGT. The V end lost 5 bases, the J end lost 0 bases, and 19 bases lay between the germline ends. The CDR3 extends over 17 amino acids. CDR3 loop: CASSPSRGDTTNYGYTF. For the CDR3, the DNA is TGTGCCAGCAGTCCCTCACGGGGGGACACCACTAACTATGGCTACACCTTC.

There are many counts of this clonotype. This chain links TRBV2 with TRBJ2-2; TRBD1 might be the D (6 bases). With 10 bases removed from V and 4 bases from J, the gap between germline ends came to 13 bases. The CDR3 is 13 residues long. Looked up from germline, CDR1 is SNHLY and CDR2 is FYNNEI. The CDR3 spells CATAGVTTGELFF. CDR3 bases: TGTGCCACGGCAGGGGTGACCACCGGGGAGCTGTTTTTT.

This clonotype occurred a few times. The genes are TRBV2 and TRBJ2-2, with D possibly matching TRBD1 (6 bases). This CDR3 is built from 15 residues. Trimming left V 6 bases short and J 4 bases short, with 15 bases between. Germline CDR1 is SNHLY and CDR2 is FYNNEI. The CDR3: CASRERDTITGELFF. For the CDR3, the DNA is TGTGCCAGCAGAGAACGGGACACGATCACCGGGGAGCTGTTTTTT.

The gene calls are TRBV5-1 and TRBJ1-1; D not certain. Trimming took off 2 bases at V and 5 bases at J, with 7 bases between the two ends. The CDR3 has 12 residues. The germline V gene has CDR1 SGHRS and CDR2 YFSETQ. CDR3 amino acids: CASSFDHTEAFF. The CDR3 nucleotides are TGCGCCAGCAGCTTTGATCATACTGAAGCTTTCTTT. The complete variable domain, with remaining parts taken from reference TRBV5-1 and TRBJ1-1, reads KAGVTQTPRYLIKTRGQQVTLSCSPISGHRSVSWYQQTPGQGLQFLFEYFSETQRNKGNFPGRFSGRQFSNSRSEMNVSTLELGDSALYLCASSFDHTEAFFGQGTRLTVV.

This clonotype was seen a handful of times. The chain couples TRBV10-3 to TRBJ2-5, with TRBD2 as a possible D gene (6 bases). This CDR3 region has 14 residues. CDR1 and CDR2 (germline): ENHRY, SYGVKD. Trimming shortened V by 3 bases and J by 5 bases, and 13 bases separated the two germline ends. Here the CDR3 reads CAISEGGVGETQYF. As DNA, the CDR3 is TGTGCCATCAGTGAAGGAGGGGTTGGGGAGACCCAGTACTTC.

In its sample, this clonotype was seen many times. The V and J genes are TRBV5-6 and TRBJ2-7; TRBD1 agrees at 7 bases. V shed 3 bases, J shed 3 bases, and the junction held 12 bases outside the gene matches. Germline V gene lookup returns CDR1 SGHDT and CDR2 YYEEEE. The CDR3 has 16 residues. Here the CDR3 DNA reads TGTGCCAGCAGCTATTATACCGGGACAGCAGACTACGAGCAGTACTTC. Protein: CASSYYTGTADYEQYF.